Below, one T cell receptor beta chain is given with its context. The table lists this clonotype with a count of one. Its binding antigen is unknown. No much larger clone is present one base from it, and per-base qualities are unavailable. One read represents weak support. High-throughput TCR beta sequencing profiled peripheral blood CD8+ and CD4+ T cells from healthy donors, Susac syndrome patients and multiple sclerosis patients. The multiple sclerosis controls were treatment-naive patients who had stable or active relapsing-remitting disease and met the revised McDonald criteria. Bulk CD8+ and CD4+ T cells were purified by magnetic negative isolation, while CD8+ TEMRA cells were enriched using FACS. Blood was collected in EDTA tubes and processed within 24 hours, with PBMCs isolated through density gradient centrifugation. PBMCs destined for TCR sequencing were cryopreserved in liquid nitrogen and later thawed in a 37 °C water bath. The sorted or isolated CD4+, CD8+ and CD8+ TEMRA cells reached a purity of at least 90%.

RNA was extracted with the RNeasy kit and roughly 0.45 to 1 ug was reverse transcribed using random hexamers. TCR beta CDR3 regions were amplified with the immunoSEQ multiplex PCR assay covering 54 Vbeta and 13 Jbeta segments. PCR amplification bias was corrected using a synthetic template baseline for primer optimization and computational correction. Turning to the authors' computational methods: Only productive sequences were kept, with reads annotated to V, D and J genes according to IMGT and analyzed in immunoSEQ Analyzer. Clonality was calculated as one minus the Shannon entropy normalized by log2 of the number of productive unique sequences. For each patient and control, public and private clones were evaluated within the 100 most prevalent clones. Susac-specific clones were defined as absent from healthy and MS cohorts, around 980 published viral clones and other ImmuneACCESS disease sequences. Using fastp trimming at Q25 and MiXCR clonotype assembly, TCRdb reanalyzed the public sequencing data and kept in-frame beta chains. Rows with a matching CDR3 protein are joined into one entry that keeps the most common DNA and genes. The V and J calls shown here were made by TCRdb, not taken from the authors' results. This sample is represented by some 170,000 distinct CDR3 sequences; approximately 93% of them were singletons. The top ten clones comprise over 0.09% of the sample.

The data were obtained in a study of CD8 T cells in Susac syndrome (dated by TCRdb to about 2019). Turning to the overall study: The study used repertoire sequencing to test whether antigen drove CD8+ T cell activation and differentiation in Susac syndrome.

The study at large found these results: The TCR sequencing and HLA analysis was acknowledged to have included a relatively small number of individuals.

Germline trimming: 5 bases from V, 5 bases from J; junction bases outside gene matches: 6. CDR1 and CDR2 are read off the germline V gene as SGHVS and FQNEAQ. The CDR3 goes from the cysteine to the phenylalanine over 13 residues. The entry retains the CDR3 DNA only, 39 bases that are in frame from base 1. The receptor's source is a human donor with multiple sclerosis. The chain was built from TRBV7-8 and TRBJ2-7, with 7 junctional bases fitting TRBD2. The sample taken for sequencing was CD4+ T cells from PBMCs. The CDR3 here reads CASSPRLAHEQYF. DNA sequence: TGTGCCAGCAGCCCCAGACTAGCTCACGAGCAGTACTTC.